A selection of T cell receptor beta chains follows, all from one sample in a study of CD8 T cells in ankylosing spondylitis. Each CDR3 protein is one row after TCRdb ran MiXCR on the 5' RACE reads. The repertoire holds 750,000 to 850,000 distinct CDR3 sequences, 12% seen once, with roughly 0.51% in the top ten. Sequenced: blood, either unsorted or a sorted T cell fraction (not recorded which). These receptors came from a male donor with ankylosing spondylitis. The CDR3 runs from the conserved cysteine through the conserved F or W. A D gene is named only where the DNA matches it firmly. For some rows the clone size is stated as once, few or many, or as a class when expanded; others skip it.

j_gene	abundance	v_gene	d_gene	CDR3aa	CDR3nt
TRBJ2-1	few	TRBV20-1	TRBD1	CSADRGLDEQFF	TGCAGTGCCGACAGGGGGTTAGATGAGCAGTTCTTC
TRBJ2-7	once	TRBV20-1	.	CSARYTGRSYEQYF	TGCAGTGCGCGGTACACAGGGCGCTCCTACGAGCAGTACTTC
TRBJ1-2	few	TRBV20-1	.	CSADDRLNYGYTF	TGCAGTGCTGACGACAGACTTAACTATGGCTACACCTTC
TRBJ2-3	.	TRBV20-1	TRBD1	CSAEQGKGTDTQYF	TGCAGTGCTGAACAGGGGAAGGGCACAGATACGCAGTATTTT
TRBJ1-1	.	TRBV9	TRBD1	CASSVGPSTGEVTEAFF	TGTGCCAGCAGCGTAGGCCCTAGCACAGGGGAAGTCACTGAAGCTTTCTTT
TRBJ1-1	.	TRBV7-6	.	CASSLGGIRGRTEAFF	TGTGCCAGCAGCTTAGGAGGAATCAGGGGCCGTACTGAAGCTTTCTTT
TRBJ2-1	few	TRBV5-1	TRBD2	CASRSGTRVYGEQFF	TGCGCCAGCAGGTCCGGGACTAGAGTCTATGGAGAGCAGTTCTTC
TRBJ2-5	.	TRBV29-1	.	CSVEVGGKETQYF	TGCAGCGTTGAAGTTGGGGGGAAAGAGACCCAGTACTTC
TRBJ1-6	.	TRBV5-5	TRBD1	CASSLEQGGSPLHF	TGTGCCAGCAGCTTGGAACAGGGGGGTTCACCCCTCCACTTT
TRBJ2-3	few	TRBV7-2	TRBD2	CASSPGTSGRTVDTQYF	TGTGCCAGCAGCCCCGGGACTAGCGGGAGGACCGTAGATACGCAGTATTTT
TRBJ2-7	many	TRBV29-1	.	CSVKTRFSYEQYF	TGCAGCGTTAAGACTAGATTCTCCTACGAGCAGTACTTC
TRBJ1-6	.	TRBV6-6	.	CASSYGNDSPLHF	TGTGCCAGCAGTTACGGCAACGATTCACCCCTCCACTTT
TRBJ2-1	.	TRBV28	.	CASRSRIYSYNEQFF	TGTGCCAGCAGGTCAAGAATCTACTCCTACAATGAGCAGTTCTTC
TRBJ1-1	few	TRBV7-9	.	CASTPLSTGDGAFF	TGTGCCAGCACCCCTCTTTCCACTGGGGATGGAGCTTTCTTT
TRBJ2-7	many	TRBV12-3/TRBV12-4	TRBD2	CASSFRGGYEQYF	TGTGCCAGCAGTTTTCGGGGGGGTTACGAGCAGTACTTC
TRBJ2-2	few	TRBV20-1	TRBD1	CSADRGANTGELFF	TGCAGTGCCGACAGGGGGGCGAACACCGGGGAGCTGTTTTTT
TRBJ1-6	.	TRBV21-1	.	CASTPSQGGSPLHF	TGTGCCAGCACCCCATCACAGGGAGGTTCACCCCTCCACTTT
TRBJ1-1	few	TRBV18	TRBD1	CASSPPNRDRGSEAFF	TGTGCCAGCTCACCACCGAACCGGGACAGGGGTTCTGAAGCTTTCTTT
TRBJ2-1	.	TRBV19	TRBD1	CASKDRGEYNEQFF	TGTGCCAGCAAGGACAGGGGCGAATACAATGAGCAGTTCTTC
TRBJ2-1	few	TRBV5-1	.	CASSLDSRGNEQFF	TGCGCCAGCAGCTTAGACTCCAGGGGCAATGAGCAGTTCTTC
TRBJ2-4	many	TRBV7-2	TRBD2	CASSLGRLARPSFLAKNIQYF	TGTGCCAGCAGCTTGGGGAGACTAGCGCGTCCGTCGTTCCTAGCCAAAAACATTCAGTACTTC
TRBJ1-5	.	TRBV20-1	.	CSARDLGGSNQPQHF	TGCAGTGCTAGAGACCTGGGGGGAAGCAATCAGCCCCAGCATTTT
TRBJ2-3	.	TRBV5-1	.	CASSLTVGPTDTQYF	TGCGCCAGCAGCTTAACGGTGGGGCCCACAGATACGCAGTATTTT
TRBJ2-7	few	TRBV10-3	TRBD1	CAISGTGVSYEQYF	TGTGCCATCAGCGGGACAGGGGTGTCCTACGAGCAGTACTTC
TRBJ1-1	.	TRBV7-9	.	CASSFLGLKNTEAFF	TGTGCCAGCAGCTTTCTTGGGTTGAAGAACACTGAAGCTTTCTTT
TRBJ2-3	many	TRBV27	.	CASSIRRGSADTQYF	TGTGCCAGCAGCATAAGACGGGGGTCCGCAGATACGCAGTATTTT
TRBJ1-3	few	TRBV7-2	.	CASSLAGDGNTIYF	TGTGCCAGCAGCTTAGCAGGGGATGGAAACACCATATATTTT
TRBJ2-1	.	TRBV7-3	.	CASSLGDFNEQFF	TGTGCCAGCAGCTTGGGGGACTTCAATGAGCAGTTCTTC
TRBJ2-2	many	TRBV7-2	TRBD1	CASSPRDRGLRIGELFF	TGTGCCAGCAGTCCTAGGGACAGGGGGCTCCGGATCGGGGAGCTGTTTTTT
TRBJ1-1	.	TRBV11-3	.	CASSQDTQNTEAFF	TGTGCCAGCAGTCAAGACACCCAGAACACTGAAGCTTTCTTT
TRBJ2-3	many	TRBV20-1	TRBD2	CSARAGGASDTQYF	TGCAGTGCTAGGGCGGGGGGGGCGTCAGATACGCAGTATTTT
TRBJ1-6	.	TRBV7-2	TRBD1	CASRVQGISSYNSPLHF	TGTGCCAGCAGGGTACAGGGGATTAGCTCCTATAATTCACCCCTCCACTTT
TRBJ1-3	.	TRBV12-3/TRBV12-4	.	CASRVSSGNTIYF	TGTGCCAGCAGAGTGAGCTCTGGAAACACCATATATTTT
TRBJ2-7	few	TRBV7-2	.	CASSPRRWDEQYF	TGTGCCAGCAGCCCGCGAAGATGGGACGAGCAGTACTTC
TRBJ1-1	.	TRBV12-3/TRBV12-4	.	CASSFVAEAFF	TGTGCCAGCAGTTTTGTTGCTGAAGCTTTCTTT
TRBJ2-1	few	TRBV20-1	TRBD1	CSARDSGQGYNNEQFF	TGCAGTGCTAGAGATTCGGGACAGGGTTACAACAATGAGCAGTTCTTC
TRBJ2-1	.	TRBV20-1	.	CSGKWTGSYNEQFF	TGCAGTGGTAAGTGGACGGGCTCCTACAATGAGCAGTTCTTC
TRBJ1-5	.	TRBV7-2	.	CAGSPGQGQPQHF	TGTGCCGGCAGCCCGGGCCAAGGTCAGCCCCAGCATTTT
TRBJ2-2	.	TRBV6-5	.	CASSYPQDGELFF	TGTGCCAGCAGTTACCCGCAAGACGGGGAGCTGTTTTTT
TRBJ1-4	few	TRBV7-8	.	CASSYSSANEKLFF	TGTGCCAGCAGCTACAGTTCAGCTAATGAAAAACTGTTTTTT
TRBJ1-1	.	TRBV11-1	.	CASTSDTRTEAFF	TGTGCCAGCACCTCGGACACTCGGACTGAAGCTTTCTTT
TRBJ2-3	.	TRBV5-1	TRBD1	CASRTGGADTQYF	TGCGCCAGCAGAACAGGGGGAGCAGATACGCAGTATTTT
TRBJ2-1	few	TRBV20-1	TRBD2	CSARGTSGNNEQFF	TGCAGTGCCCGAGGGACTAGCGGGAACAATGAGCAGTTCTTC
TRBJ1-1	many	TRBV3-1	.	CASSQAGLGAEAFF	TGTGCCAGCAGCCAAGCCGGGTTGGGAGCTGAAGCTTTCTTT
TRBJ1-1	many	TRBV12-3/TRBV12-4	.	CASSTTGGGTEAFF	TGTGCCAGCAGCACCACTGGGGGGGGCACTGAAGCTTTCTTT
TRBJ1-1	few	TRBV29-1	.	CAGGGTEAFF	TGCGCGGGCGGAGGGACTGAAGCTTTCTTT
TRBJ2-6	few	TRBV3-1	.	CASSQVPGKGPGANVLTF	TGTGCCAGCAGCCAAGTTCCGGGGAAGGGACCTGGGGCCAACGTCCTGACTTTC
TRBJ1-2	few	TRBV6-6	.	CASTGTANYGYTF	TGTGCCAGCACCGGGACTGCTAACTATGGCTACACCTTC